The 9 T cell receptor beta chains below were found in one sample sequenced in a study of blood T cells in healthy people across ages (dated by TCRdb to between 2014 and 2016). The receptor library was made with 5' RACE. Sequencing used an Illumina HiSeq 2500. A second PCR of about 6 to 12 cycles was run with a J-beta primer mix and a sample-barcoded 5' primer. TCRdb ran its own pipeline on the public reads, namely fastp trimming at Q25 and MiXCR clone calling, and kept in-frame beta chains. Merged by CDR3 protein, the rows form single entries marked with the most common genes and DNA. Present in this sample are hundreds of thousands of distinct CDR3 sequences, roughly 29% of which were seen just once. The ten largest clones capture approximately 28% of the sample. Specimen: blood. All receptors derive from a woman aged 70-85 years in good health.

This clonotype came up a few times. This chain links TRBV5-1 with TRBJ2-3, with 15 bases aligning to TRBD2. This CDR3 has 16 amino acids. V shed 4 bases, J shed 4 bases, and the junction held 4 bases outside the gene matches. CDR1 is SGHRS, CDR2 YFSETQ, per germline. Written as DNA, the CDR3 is TGCGCCAGCAGCCCTTGGACTAGCGGGAGGGCAGATACGCAGTATTTT. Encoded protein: CASSPWTSGRADTQYF.

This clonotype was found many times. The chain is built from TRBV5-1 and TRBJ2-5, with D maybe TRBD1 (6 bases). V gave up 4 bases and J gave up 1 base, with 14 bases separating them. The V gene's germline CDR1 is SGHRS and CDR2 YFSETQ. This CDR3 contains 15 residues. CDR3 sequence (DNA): TGCGCCAGCAGCCTCGGTGGGGGCTCCCAAGAGACCCAGTACTTC. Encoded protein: CASSLGGGSQETQYF.

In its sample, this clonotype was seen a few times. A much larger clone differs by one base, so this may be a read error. CDR3 region: CASSLDGPSQPQHF. The CDR3 bases are TGTGCCAGCAGCTTGGACGGCCCCTCTCAGCCCCAGCATTTT. The chain couples TRBV7-2 to TRBJ1-5; D is unresolved. Germline-derived CDR1 and CDR2 are SGHTA and FQGNSA. This CDR3 is built from 14 residues. V gave up 3 bases and J gave up 6 bases, with 12 bases separating them.

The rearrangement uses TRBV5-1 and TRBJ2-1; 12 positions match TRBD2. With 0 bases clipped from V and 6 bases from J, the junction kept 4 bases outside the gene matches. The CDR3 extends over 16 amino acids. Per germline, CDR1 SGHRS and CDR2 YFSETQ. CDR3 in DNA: TGCGCCAGCAGCTTGGGACTAGCGGGAGCAGGCAATGAGCAGTTCTTC. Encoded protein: CASSLGLAGAGNEQFF.

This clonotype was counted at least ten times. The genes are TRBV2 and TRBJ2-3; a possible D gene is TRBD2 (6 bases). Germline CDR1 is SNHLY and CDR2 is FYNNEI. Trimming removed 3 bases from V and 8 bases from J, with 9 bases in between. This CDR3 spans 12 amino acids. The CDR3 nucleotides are TGTGCCAGCAGTGATGTCGGGGGTACGCAGTATTTT. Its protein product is CASSDVGGTQYF.

The CDR3 coding sequence is TGTGCCAGCAGCCCGCTCCAGGGCTTGGGCAATGAGCAGTTCTTC. Translation gives CASSPLQGLGNEQFF. The chain has TRBV7-9 and TRBJ2-5; D is possibly TRBD1 (5 bases). The end of the DNA aligns better with TRBJ2-1, so the J call may be wrong. The CDR3 is 15 residues long. Germline CDR1 and CDR2: SEHNR and FQNEAQ (reference sequence).

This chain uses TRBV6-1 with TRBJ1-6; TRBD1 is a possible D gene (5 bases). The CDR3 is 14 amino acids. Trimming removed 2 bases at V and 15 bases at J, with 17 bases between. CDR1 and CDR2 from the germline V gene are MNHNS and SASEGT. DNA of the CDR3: TGTGCCAGCAGTGAAAGGCAGGGAACCCCAGTCCTCCACTTT. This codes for CASSERQGTPVLHF.

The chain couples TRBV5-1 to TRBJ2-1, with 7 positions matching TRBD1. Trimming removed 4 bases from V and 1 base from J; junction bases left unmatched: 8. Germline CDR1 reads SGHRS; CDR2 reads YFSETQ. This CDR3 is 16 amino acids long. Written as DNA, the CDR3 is TGCGCCAGCAGCCCGCGTCCGGGACAGTCCTACAATGAGCAGTTCTTC. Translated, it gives CASSPRPGQSYNEQFF.

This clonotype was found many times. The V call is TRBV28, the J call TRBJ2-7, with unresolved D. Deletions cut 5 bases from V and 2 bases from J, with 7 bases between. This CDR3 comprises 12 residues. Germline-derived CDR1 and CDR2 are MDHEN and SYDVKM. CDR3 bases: TGTGCCAGCAGTCCCTCCACCTACGAGCAGTACTTC. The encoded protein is CASSPSTYEQYF.